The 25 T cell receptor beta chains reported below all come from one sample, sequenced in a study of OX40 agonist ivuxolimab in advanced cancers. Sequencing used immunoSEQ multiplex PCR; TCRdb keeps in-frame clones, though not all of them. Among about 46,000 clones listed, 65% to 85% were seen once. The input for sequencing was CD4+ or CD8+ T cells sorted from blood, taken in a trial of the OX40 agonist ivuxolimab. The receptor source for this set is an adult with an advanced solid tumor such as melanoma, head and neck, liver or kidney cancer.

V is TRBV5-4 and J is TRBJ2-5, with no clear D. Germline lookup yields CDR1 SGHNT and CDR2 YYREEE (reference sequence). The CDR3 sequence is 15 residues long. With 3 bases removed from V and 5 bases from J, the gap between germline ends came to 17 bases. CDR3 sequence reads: CASSSDPQPRETQYF. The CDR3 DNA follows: TGTGCCAGCAGCTCGGACCCACAGCCCCGGGAGACCCAGTACTTC.

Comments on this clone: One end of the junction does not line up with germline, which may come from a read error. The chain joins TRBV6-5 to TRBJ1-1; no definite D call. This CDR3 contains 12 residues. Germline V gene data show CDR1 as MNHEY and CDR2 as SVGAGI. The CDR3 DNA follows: TGTGCCAGCAGTTCAGTGAACGCTGAAGCTTTCTTT. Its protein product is CASSSVNAEAFF.

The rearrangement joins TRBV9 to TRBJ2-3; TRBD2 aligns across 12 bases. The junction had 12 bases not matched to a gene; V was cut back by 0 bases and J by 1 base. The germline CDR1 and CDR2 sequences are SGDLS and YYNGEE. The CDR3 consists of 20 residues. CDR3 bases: TGTGCCAGCAGCGTAGCGGCTAGCGGGGGGGCTCGGGGACGCACAGATACGCAGTATTTT. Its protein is CASSVAASGGARGRTDTQYF.

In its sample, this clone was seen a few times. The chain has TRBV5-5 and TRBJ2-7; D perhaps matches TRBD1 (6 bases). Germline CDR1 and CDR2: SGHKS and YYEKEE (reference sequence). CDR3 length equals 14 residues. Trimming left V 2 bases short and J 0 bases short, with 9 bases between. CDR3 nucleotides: TGTGCCAGCAGCTTTTCGGACAGCTCCTACGAGCAGTACTTC. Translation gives CASSFSDSSYEQYF.

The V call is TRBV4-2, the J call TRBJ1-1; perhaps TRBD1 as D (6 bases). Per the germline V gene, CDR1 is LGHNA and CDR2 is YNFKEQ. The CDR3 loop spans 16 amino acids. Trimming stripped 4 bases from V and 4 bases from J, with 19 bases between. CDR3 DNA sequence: TGTGCCAGCAGCCCCTTTATGGAAGGGGGGAGCACTGAAGCTTTCTTT. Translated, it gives CASSPFMEGGSTEAFF.

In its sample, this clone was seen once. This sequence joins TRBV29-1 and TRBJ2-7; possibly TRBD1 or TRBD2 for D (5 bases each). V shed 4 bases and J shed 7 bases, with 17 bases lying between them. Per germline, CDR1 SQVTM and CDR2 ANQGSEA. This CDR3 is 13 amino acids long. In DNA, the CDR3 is TGCAGCGTTGGTGGGGCGGGCGGTAGGGAGCAGTACTTC. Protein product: CSVGGAGGREQYF.

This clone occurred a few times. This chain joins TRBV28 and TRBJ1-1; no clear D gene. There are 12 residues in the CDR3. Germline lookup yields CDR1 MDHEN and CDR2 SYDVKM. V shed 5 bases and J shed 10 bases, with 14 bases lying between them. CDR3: CASSTQRKVAFF. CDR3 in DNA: TGTGCCAGCAGTACCCAAAGGAAGGTAGCTTTCTTT.

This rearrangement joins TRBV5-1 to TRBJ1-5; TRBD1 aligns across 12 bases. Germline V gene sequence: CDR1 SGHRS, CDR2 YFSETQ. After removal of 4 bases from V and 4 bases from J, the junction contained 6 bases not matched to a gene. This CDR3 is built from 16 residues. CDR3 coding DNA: TGCGCCAGCAGCCCGGGGGGACAGGGGGCGAATCAGCCCCAGCATTTT. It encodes CASSPGGQGANQPQHF.

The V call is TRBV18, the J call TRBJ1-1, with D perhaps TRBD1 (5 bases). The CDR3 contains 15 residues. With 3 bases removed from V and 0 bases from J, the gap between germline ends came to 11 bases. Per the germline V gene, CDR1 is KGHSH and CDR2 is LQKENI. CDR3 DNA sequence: TGTGCCAGCTCACCGGCAGGACATATGAACACTGAAGCTTTCTTT. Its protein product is CASSPAGHMNTEAFF.

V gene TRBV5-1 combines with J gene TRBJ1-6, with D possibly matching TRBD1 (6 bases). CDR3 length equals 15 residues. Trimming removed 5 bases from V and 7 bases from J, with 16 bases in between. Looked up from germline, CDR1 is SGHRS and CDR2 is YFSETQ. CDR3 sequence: CASSKRQDKNSPLHF. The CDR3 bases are TGCGCCAGCAGTAAAAGACAGGACAAGAATTCACCCCTCCACTTT. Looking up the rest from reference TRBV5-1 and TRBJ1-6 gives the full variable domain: KAGVTQTPRYLIKTRGQQVTLSCSPISGHRSVSWYQQTPGQGLQFLFEYFSETQRNKGNFPGRFSGRQFSNSRSEMNVSTLELGDSALYLCASSKRQDKNSPLHFGNGTRLTVT.

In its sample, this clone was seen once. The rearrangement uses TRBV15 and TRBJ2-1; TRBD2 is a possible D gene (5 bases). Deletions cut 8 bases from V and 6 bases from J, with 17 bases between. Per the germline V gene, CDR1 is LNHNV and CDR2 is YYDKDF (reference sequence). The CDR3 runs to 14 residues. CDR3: CATSKGDRGNEQFF. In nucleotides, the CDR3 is TGTGCCACCTCGAAGGGAGACCGGGGCAATGAGCAGTTCTTC.

CDR3 bases: TGTGCCAGCAGCCCCCGGGAGATGGGGGGGGAGACCCAGTACTTC. It encodes CASSPREMGGETQYF. This sequence joins TRBV5-6 and TRBJ2-5, with 7 bases matching TRBD2. Germline V gives CDR1 SGHDT, CDR2 YYEEEE. The V and J ends lost 4 bases and 5 bases, in that order; junction bases with no gene match: 11. The CDR3 has 15 residues.

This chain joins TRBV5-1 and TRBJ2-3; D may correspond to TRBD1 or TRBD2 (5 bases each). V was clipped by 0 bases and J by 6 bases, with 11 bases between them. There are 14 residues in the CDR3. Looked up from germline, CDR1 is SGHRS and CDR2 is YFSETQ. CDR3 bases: TGCGCCAGCAGCTTGGGGGGGACCCGGGATACGCAGTATTTT. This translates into CASSLGGTRDTQYF.

CDR3 sequence (DNA): TGTGCCATCCTCCGAGGGTCAGCCTCGAGAGGAAACACCATATATTTT. Its translation: CAILRGSASRGNTIYF. The rearrangement uses TRBV2 and TRBJ1-3, with D unresolved. Germline V gives CDR1 SNHLY, CDR2 FYNNEI. The CDR3 consists of 16 residues. V was pared by 10 bases and J by 4 bases, with 23 bases between.

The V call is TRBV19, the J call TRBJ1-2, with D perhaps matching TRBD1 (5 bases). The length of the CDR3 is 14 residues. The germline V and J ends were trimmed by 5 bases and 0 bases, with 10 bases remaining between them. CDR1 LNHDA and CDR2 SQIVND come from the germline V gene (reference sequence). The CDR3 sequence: CASSPDTSNYGYTF. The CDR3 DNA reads TGTGCCAGTAGTCCGGACACGTCTAACTATGGCTACACCTTC.

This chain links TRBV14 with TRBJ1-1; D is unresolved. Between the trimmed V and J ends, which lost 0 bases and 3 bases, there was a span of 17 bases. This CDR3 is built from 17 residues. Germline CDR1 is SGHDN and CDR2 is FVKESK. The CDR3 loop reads CASSQERRLPGDTEAFF. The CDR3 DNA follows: TGTGCCAGCAGCCAAGAACGGCGACTTCCCGGGGACACTGAAGCTTTCTTT. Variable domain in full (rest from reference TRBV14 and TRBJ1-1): EAGVTQFPSHSVIEKGQTVTLRCDPISGHDNLYWYRRVMGKEIKFLLHFVKESKQDESGMPNNRFLAERTGGTYSTLKVQPAELEDSGVYFCASSQERRLPGDTEAFFGQGTRLTVV.

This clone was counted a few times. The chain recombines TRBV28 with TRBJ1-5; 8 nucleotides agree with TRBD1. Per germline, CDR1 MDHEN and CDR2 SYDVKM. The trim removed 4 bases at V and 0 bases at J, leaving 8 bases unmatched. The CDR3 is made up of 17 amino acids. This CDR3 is CASSSGQVTYSNQPQHF. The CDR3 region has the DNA TGTGCCAGCAGTTCGGGACAGGTGACGTATAGCAATCAGCCCCAGCATTTT. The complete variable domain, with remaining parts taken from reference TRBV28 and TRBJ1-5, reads DVKVTQSSRYLVKRTGEKVFLECVQDMDHENMFWYRQDPGLGLRLIYFSYDVKMKEKGDIPEGYSVSREKKERFSLILESASTNQTSMYLCASSSGQVTYSNQPQHFGDGTRLSIL.

The chain's CDR3 is CAWSDLNLHNEQFF. For the CDR3, the DNA is TGTGCCTGGAGTGATCTCAATCTCCACAATGAGCAGTTCTTC. The rearrangement links TRBV30 to TRBJ2-1; D is undetermined. CDR1 GTSNPN and CDR2 SVGIG come from the germline V gene (reference sequence). This CDR3 comprises 14 residues. Trimming cost V 1 base and J 5 bases, with 12 bases left between them.

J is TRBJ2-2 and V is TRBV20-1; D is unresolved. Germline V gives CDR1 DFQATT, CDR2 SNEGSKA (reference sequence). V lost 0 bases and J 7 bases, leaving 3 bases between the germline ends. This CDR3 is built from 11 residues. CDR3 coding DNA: TGCAGTGCTAGAGACGGCGGGGAGCTGTTTTTT. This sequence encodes CSARDGGELFF.

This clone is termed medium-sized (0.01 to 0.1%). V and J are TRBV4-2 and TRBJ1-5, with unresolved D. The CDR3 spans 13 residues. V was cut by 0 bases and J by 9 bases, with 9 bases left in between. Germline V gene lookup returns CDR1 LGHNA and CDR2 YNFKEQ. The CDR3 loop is CASSQDMSGPQHF. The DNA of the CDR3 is TGTGCCAGCAGCCAAGATATGTCTGGGCCCCAGCATTTT.

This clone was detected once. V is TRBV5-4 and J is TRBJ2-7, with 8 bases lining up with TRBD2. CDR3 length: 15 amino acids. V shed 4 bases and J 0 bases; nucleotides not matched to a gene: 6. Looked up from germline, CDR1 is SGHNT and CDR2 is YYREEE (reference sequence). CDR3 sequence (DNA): TGTGCCAGCAGCGCGGGACTAGGGCACTCCTACGAGCAGTACTTC. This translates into CASSAGLGHSYEQYF.

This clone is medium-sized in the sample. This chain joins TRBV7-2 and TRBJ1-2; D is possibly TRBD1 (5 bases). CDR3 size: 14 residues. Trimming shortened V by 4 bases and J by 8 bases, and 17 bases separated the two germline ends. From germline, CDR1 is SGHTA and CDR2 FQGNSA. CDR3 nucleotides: TGTGCCAGCAGCTCTAATCAGGGACTAGGCGGCTACACCTTC. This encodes CASSSNQGLGGYTF.

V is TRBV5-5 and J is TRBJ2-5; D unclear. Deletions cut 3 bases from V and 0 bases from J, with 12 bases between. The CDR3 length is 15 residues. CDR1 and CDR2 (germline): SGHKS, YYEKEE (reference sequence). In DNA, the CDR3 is TGTGCCAGCAGCTCCAGAACACTGTACCAAGAGACCCAGTACTTC. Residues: CASSSRTLYQETQYF. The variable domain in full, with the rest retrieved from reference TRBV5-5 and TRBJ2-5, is DAGVTQSPTHLIKTRGQQVTLRCSPISGHKSVSWYQQVLGQGPQFIFQYYEKEERGRGNFPDRFSARQFPNYSSELNVNALLLGDSALYLCASSSRTLYQETQYFGPGTRLLVL.

DNA for the CDR3: TGCAGCGTTGTGGGCAGGGCCGGGGAGTGGAACACTGAAGCTTTCTTT. Residues: CSVVGRAGEWNTEAFF. The V and J genes are TRBV29-1 and TRBJ1-1; TRBD1 is a possible D gene (5 bases). The CDR3 has 16 amino acids. The V end lost 4 bases, the J end lost 1 base, and 19 bases lay between the germline ends. Germline V lookup: CDR1 SQVTM, CDR2 ANQGSEA. Drawing the rest from reference TRBV29-1 and TRBJ1-1, the complete variable domain is SAVISQKPSRDICQRGTSLTIQCQVDSQVTMMFWYRQQPGQSLTLIATANQGSEATYESGFVIDKFPISRPNLTFSTLTVSNMSPEDSSIYLCSVVGRAGEWNTEAFFGQGTRLTVV.

CDR3 coding DNA: TGTGCCAGCTCACCATCTGCCAGCACAGATACGCAGTATTTT. Translating it yields CASSPSASTDTQYF. The chain combines TRBV18 with TRBJ2-3, with D unclear. V lost 2 bases, J lost 0 bases, and 6 bases lay in between. The CDR3 is made up of 14 amino acids. CDR1 is KGHSH and CDR2 is LQKENI in the germline V gene.